The rows below give T cell receptor beta chains drawn from one sample of a study of PD-L1 blockade in urothelial cancer. Assay used: immunoSEQ multiplex PCR; TCRdb lists only in-frame clones, some missing. The sample carries 15,000 to 20,000 clones, around nine tenths recorded once. The sample in question was PBMCs, obtained around atezolizumab (anti-PD-L1) treatment. The receptors stem from a man aged 70 or older with urothelial cancer. Both conserved end residues are part of each CDR3. A D gene is named only where the DNA matches it firmly. Expanded clones get a size class; other rows say once, few or many, or leave the size out.

CDR3 protein,CDR3 DNA,V gene,D gene,clone size,J gene
CSVFGVDTQYF,TGCAGCGTGTTCGGAGTAGATACGCAGTATTTT,TRBV29-1,NA,NA,TRBJ2-3
CASSLGQGAPGELFF,TGTGCCAGCAGTCTCGGACAGGGGGCCCCCGGGGAGCTGTTTTTT,TRBV6-6,TRBD1,NA,TRBJ2-2
CASSQASLAGGQETQYF,TGTGCCAGCAGCCAAGCTTCCCTTGCGGGGGGCCAAGAGACCCAGTACTTC,TRBV4-2,TRBD2,once,TRBJ2-5
CASSGPGQGVSEQFF,TGTGCCAGCAGTGGCCCGGGACAGGGTGTTTCCGAGCAGTTCTTC,TRBV25-1,TRBD1,NA,TRBJ2-1
CASSLRRGADYEQYF,TGTGCCAGCAGCTTGAGGCGGGGGGCTGACTACGAGCAGTACTTC,TRBV5-6,TRBD2,NA,TRBJ2-7
CASRTGQAYNEKLFF,TGTGCCAGCCGCACTGGACAGGCTTATAATGAAAAACTGTTTTTT,TRBV2,TRBD1,NA,TRBJ1-4
CASSQVGGAAGGTQYF,TGCGCCAGCAGCCAAGTCGGGGGGGCCGCGGGGGGTACGCAGTATTTT,TRBV4-1,TRBD2,once,TRBJ2-3
CSVSGGATNEKLFF,TGCAGCGTATCGGGGGGTGCAACTAATGAAAAACTGTTTTTT,TRBV29-1,NA,NA,TRBJ1-4
CASSLGQGNSPLHF,TGTGCCAGCAGCTTGGGACAGGGTAATTCACCCCTCCACTTT,TRBV5-8,TRBD1,NA,TRBJ1-6
CSAGSGHGYTF,TGCAGTGCTGGTAGTGGGCATGGCTACACCTTC,TRBV20-1,NA,NA,TRBJ1-2
CASRNDMNTEAFF,TGTGCCAGCAGAAATGACATGAACACTGAAGCTTTCTTT,TRBV5-6,NA,NA,TRBJ1-1
CASWADGNTEAFF,TGTGCCAGCTGGGCAGACGGCAACACTGAAGCTTTCTTT,TRBV28,NA,once,TRBJ1-1
CASSLDQGPPTDTQYF,TGCGCCAGCAGCTTGGATCAGGGCCCCCCCACAGATACGCAGTATTTT,TRBV5-1,NA,NA,TRBJ2-3
CASSVPWQGISQETQYF,TGTGCCAGCAGTGTCCCTTGGCAGGGGATATCCCAAGAGACCCAGTACTTC,TRBV2,NA,NA,TRBJ2-5
CAWNTGRTGELFF,TGTGCCTGGAATACGGGGAGGACCGGGGAGCTGTTTTTT,TRBV30,NA,once,TRBJ2-2
CSVEDPGIYTEAFF,TGCAGCGTTGAAGATCCGGGTATCTACACTGAAGCTTTCTTT,TRBV29-1,NA,NA,TRBJ1-1
CASSQHPRGTLSNTEAFF,TGCGCCAGCAGCCAACACCCTAGGGGAACCCTTTCGAACACTGAAGCTTTCTTT,TRBV4-1,NA,NA,TRBJ1-1
CASSSDRGGNEQFF,TGTGCCAGCAGCTCCGATCGGGGGGGCAATGAGCAGTTCTTC,TRBV7-9,TRBD2,NA,TRBJ2-1
CASRGGGAGYAKNIQYF,TGTGCCAGCAGAGGCGGGGGGGCCGGTTATGCCAAAAACATTCAGTACTTC,TRBV28,TRBD2,NA,TRBJ2-4
CSVLAGETQYF,TGCAGCGTTCTCGCGGGAGAGACCCAGTACTTC,TRBV29-1,NA,NA,TRBJ2-5
CASSLGGPGNEQFF,TGTGCCAGTAGTCTCGGGGGGCCGGGGAATGAGCAGTTCTTC,TRBV19,NA,medium-sized,TRBJ2-1
CASSQAQVVRGELFF,TGCGCCAGCAGCCAAGCCCAGGTAGTTCGCGGGGAGCTGTTTTTT,TRBV4-1,NA,NA,TRBJ2-2
CASSRREYTGELFF,TGTGCCAGCAGCCGCCGAGAATATACCGGGGAGCTGTTTTTT,TRBV5-6,NA,NA,TRBJ2-2
CASSEVRGGEQYF,TGTGCCAGCAGTGAGGTTAGAGGGGGCGAGCAGTACTTC,TRBV2,NA,NA,TRBJ2-7
CASSPPNRGTYEQYF,TGTGCCAGCTCACCACCAAATCGAGGAACCTACGAGCAGTACTTC,TRBV18,NA,NA,TRBJ2-7
CAWSVKGVRETQYF,TGTGCCTGGAGTGTAAAGGGGGTACGAGAGACCCAGTACTTC,TRBV30,NA,NA,TRBJ2-5
CASSQFLATGGDTDTQYF,TGTGCCAGCAGCCAATTCCTCGCCACGGGGGGGGACACAGATACGCAGTATTTT,TRBV4-2,TRBD2,NA,TRBJ2-3
CASSFRGSPYEQYF,TGTGCCAGCAGCTTCAGGGGCTCCCCCTACGAGCAGTACTTC,TRBV13,NA,NA,TRBJ2-7
CAGSGQADETQYF,TGTGCCGGATCCGGACAGGCGGACGAGACCCAGTACTTC,TRBV2,TRBD1,NA,TRBJ2-5
CASSLTSGTGYYEQYF,TGCGCCAGCAGCTTGACTTCCGGGACAGGGTACTACGAGCAGTACTTC,TRBV5-1,TRBD1,NA,TRBJ2-7
CASSEWLAGGISSSYNEQFF,TGTGCCAGCAGTGAATGGCTAGCGGGGGGGATCTCGAGCTCCTACAATGAGCAGTTCTTC,TRBV2,TRBD2,NA,TRBJ2-1
CASGGGSAGLGLYNEQFF,TGCGCCAGCGGGGGAGGCTCAGCGGGGCTGGGACTCTACAATGAGCAGTTCTTC,TRBV10-2,TRBD2,NA,TRBJ2-1
CASSLVGETQYF,TGTGCCAGCAGCTTAGTCGGGGAGACCCAGTACTTC,TRBV11-2,NA,NA,TRBJ2-5
CASSEPPGQDLNTGELFF,TGTGCCAGCAGTGAACCCCCGGGACAAGACTTAAACACCGGGGAGCTGTTTTTT,TRBV25-1,NA,medium-sized,TRBJ2-2
CASSLAEEGNEQYF,TGCGCCAGCAGCTTGGCCGAGGAGGGTAACGAGCAGTACTTC,TRBV5-1,NA,NA,TRBJ2-7
CASSASVWTGSEKLFF,TGTGCCAGCAGTGCTAGTGTTTGGACAGGTAGTGAAAAACTGTTTTTT,TRBV6-1,TRBD1,few,TRBJ1-4
CASSYSLEWNTEAFF,TGTGCCAGCAGTTACTCCCTCGAGTGGAACACTGAAGCTTTCTTT,TRBV6-5,NA,NA,TRBJ1-1
CASSLGTGGADYGYTF,TGTGCCAGCTCACTGGGGACAGGGGGCGCTGATTATGGCTACACCTTC,TRBV18,TRBD1,NA,TRBJ1-2
CASSFGTGSNIQYF,TGTGCCAGCAGTTTCGGGACTGGGTCGAACATTCAGTACTTC,TRBV27,NA,NA,TRBJ2-4
CAWSVHSGGAETQYF,TGTGCCTGGAGTGTACATAGCGGGGGGGCGGAGACCCAGTACTTC,TRBV30,TRBD2,NA,TRBJ2-5
CAIMGGTEQFF,TGTGCCATCATGGGAGGGACTGAGCAGTTCTTC,TRBV10-3,TRBD2,NA,TRBJ2-1
CASSPGQGIEKLFF,TGTGCCAGCTCACCTGGACAGGGGATTGAAAAACTGTTTTTT,TRBV18,TRBD1,NA,TRBJ1-4
CASSTGRDEQYF,TGTGCCAGCAGCACAGGGCGGGACGAGCAGTACTTC,TRBV7-9,NA,NA,TRBJ2-7
CASGGAGGTDTQYF,TGTGCCAGCGGGGGGGCGGGTGGCACAGATACGCAGTATTTT,TRBV6-1,NA,NA,TRBJ2-3
CASSPAEVINEKLFF,TGTGCCAGCAGCCCAGCAGAGGTGATTAATGAAAAACTGTTTTTT,TRBV4-2,NA,NA,TRBJ1-4
CASSFAGSLGDTIYF,TGTGCCAGCAGTTTCGCAGGGTCACTGGGCGACACCATATATTTT,TRBV6-5,NA,NA,TRBJ1-3
CASSHSRGWTEAFF,TGTGCCAGTAGTCATTCTCGGGGATGGACTGAAGCTTTCTTT,TRBV19,NA,NA,TRBJ1-1
CASSYRQGGTDTQYF,TGTGCCAGCAGCTACAGACAGGGCGGCACAGATACGCAGTATTTT,TRBV5-4,TRBD1,NA,TRBJ2-3
CASSLWDRGNYGYTF,TGTGCCAGCAGCTTATGGGACAGGGGGAACTATGGCTACACCTTC,TRBV6-1,TRBD1,NA,TRBJ1-2
CASRFGTGDQPQHF,TGTGCCAGTAGGTTTGGGACAGGGGATCAGCCCCAGCATTTT,TRBV19,TRBD1,medium-sized,TRBJ1-5
CASGKDRDTEAFF,TGTGCCAGTGGAAAGGACAGGGACACTGAAGCTTTCTTT,TRBV19,TRBD1,NA,TRBJ1-1
CASSSGSGTGSYSNQPQHF,TGTGCCAGCAGTTCCGGATCCGGGACCGGGAGCTATAGCAATCAGCCCCAGCATTTT,TRBV28,NA,NA,TRBJ1-5
CASSKNQGPYEQYF,TGTGCCAGCAGTAAAAATCAGGGGCCCTACGAGCAGTACTTC,TRBV6-1,NA,NA,TRBJ2-7
CASSLDTVSYEQYF,TGTGCCAGCAGCTTAGACACCGTATCCTACGAGCAGTACTTC,TRBV7-9,NA,NA,TRBJ2-7
CASSLDRSEAFF,TGTGCCAGCAGCCTAGATCGGTCTGAAGCTTTCTTT,TRBV7-9,NA,NA,TRBJ1-1
CASSSHLGGYNTGELFF,TGTGCCAGTAGTAGCCACCTTGGGGGGTACAACACCGGGGAGCTGTTTTTT,TRBV19,NA,NA,TRBJ2-2
CASSQDILAGNEQFF,TGTGCCAGCAGCCAAGATATACTAGCGGGGAATGAGCAGTTCTTC,TRBV4-2,TRBD2,NA,TRBJ2-1
CSDQNRGFGDTIYF,TGCAGCGACCAAAACAGGGGATTTGGGGACACCATATATTTT,TRBV29-1,TRBD1,NA,TRBJ1-3
CASSPLEKNIQYF,TGTGCCAGCTCACCATTGGAGAAAAACATTCAGTACTTC,TRBV18,NA,NA,TRBJ2-4
CASSLGAGPKETQYF,TGCGCCAGCAGCTTAGGGGCAGGGCCTAAAGAGACCCAGTACTTC,TRBV5-1,NA,few,TRBJ2-5